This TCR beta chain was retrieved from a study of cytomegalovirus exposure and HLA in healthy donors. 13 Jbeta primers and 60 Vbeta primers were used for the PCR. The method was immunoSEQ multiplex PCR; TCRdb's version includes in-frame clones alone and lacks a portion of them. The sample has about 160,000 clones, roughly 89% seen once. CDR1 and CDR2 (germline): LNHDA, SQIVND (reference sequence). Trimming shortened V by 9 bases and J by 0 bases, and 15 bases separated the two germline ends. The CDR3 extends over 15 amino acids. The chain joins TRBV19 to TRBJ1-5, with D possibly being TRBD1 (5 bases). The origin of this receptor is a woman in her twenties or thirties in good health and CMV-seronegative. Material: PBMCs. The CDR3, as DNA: TGTGCCAGAGGGGAAACAGTTTTTAGCAATCAGCCCCAGCATTTT. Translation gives CARGETVFSNQPQHF.